This T cell receptor (beta chain) was captured in a study of T cell responses to AZD1222 COVID-19 vaccine. Of note for this clone: Its target is not known.

The study, taken as a whole, reports: The sample set comprised mostly white British donors with more females, and clonal diversity was possibly underestimated. Vaccine-associated CD4 TCRs spanned spike, dominant at 160-218 and 743-854. The peak T cell response came first, and repertoires were sampled only after it.

Libraries were prepared by immunoSEQ multiplex PCR; TCRdb keeps only in-frame clonotypes and omits some of them. The table shows some 140,000 clones, with about 85% occurring only once. V was clipped by 1 base and J by 1 base, with 8 bases between them. This CDR3 is built from 15 residues. This TCR was recovered from an adult in good health. The chain uses TRBV5-3 and TRBJ2-2; D is perhaps TRBD2 (6 bases). TRBV5-3 is recorded as an ORF, its role being uncertain. Material: peripheral blood, obtained on day 0 of AZD1222 vaccination. The CDR3 sequence: CARSLSGENTGELFF. As DNA, the CDR3 is TGTGCCAGAAGCTTGTCGGGGGAGAACACCGGGGAGCTGTTTTTT.